By sample share, the clone carrying this T cell receptor (beta chain) is large (0.1 to 1%). Its antigen remains unknown. A single record per CDR3 protein comes from TCRdb applying MiXCR to the reads. The sample carries approximately 3,500 distinct CDR3 sequences, around 20% recorded once. Germline CDR1 is PRHDT and CDR2 is FYEKMQ (reference sequence). Trimming removed 1 base at V and 9 bases at J, with 13 bases between. This CDR3 region has 14 residues. The record originates from a study of liver allograft versus peripheral blood T cells. Study overall: Repertoires from peripheral blood of liver transplant recipients were compared with those inside their transplanted livers.

Overall study findings and caveats: Repertoires of T cell receptors that resided inside liver allografts reportedly differed from those in peripheral blood.

V is TRBV13 and J is TRBJ2-1; maybe TRBD2 (5 bases). This TCR came from a human patient who had a liver transplant. Some T cells may have come from the graft donor. CDR3 residues: CASSLEVKGGEQFF. CDR3 bases: TGTGCCAGCAGCTTAGAGGTGAAAGGAGGTGAGCAGTTCTTC.